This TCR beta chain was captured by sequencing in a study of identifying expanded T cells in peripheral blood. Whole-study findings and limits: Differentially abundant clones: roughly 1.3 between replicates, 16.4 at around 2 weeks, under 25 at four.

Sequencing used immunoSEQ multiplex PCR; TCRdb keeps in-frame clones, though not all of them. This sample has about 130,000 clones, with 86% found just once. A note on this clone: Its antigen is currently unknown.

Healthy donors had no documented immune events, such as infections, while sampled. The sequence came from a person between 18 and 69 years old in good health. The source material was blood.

CDR3 DNA: TGTGCCACCCCGGGGACAGGGCATAATGAAAAACTGTTTTTT. Its translation is CATPGTGHNEKLFF. The chain links TRBV11-2 to TRBJ1-4; the match to TRBD1 covers 9 bases. Trimming took 10 bases from V and 4 from J; bases not matched to a gene: 7. CDR1 SGHAT and CDR2 FQNNGV come from the germline V gene. The CDR3 is made up of 14 amino acids. Looking up the rest from reference TRBV11-2 and TRBJ1-4 gives the full variable domain: EAGVAQSPRYKIIEKRQSVAFWCNPISGHATLYWYQQILGQGPKLLIQFQNNGVVDDSQLPKDRFSAERLKGVDSTLKIQPAKLEDSAVYLCATPGTGHNEKLFFGSGTQLSVL.